These 29 T cell receptor beta chains originate from one sample sequenced in a study of blood T cell repertoires in COVID-19. Data came from immunoSEQ multiplex PCR; TCRdb stores just in-frame clones and leaves some out. The sample lists some 320,000 clones, about 90% occurring once. Sequenced: PBMCs or T cells enriched from blood (not recorded which). The receptors shown here come from a woman aged 45 to 65 who had been exposed to COVID-19.

The sample holds one count of this clone. CDR3 in amino acids: CASSPFQYVDEQFF. CDR3 DNA sequence: TGTGCCAGCTCACCATTCCAGTACGTCGATGAGCAGTTCTTC. V is TRBV18 and J is TRBJ2-1; D ambiguous. Germline values: CDR1 KGHSH, CDR2 LQKENI. This CDR3 has 14 residues. Trimming took off 2 bases at V and 8 bases at J, with 13 bases between the two ends.

This chain joins TRBV5-5 and TRBJ2-7, with 7 bases fitting TRBD1. Trimming at V came to 4 bases and at J to 2 bases, leaving 3 bases not matched to a gene. CDR1 SGHKS and CDR2 YYEKEE come from the germline V gene (reference sequence). The CDR3 runs to 13 residues. CDR3 residues: CASSQQGPYEQYF. CDR3 coding DNA: TGTGCCAGCAGCCAACAGGGGCCCTACGAGCAGTACTTC. Supplemented by reference TRBV5-5 and TRBJ2-7, the full variable domain reads DAGVTQSPTHLIKTRGQQVTLRCSPISGHKSVSWYQQVLGQGPQFIFQYYEKEERGRGNFPDRFSARQFPNYSSELNVNALLLGDSALYLCASSQQGPYEQYFGPGTRLTVT.

This clone has a handful of counts. This chain joins TRBV9 and TRBJ2-3, with a possible D match to TRBD1 (5 bases). The CDR3 covers 15 residues. The germline gives CDR1 SGDLS, CDR2 YYNGEE. V was clipped by 0 bases and J by 4 bases, with 12 bases between them. CDR3 in DNA: TGTGCCAGCAGCGTAGGATCAGGGCCCTCAGATACGCAGTATTTT. This translates into CASSVGSGPSDTQYF.

The rearrangement uses TRBV7-9 and TRBJ2-3; 7 bases are a match to TRBD1. The germline CDR1 and CDR2 sequences are SEHNR and FQNEAQ (reference sequence). V was clipped by 5 bases and J by 0 bases; unmatched bases: 11. This CDR3 is built from 17 residues. The CDR3 reads CASSTVRGGPSTDTQYF. DNA of the CDR3: TGTGCCAGCAGCACAGTTCGAGGGGGCCCTAGCACAGATACGCAGTATTTT. Combining the CDR3 with reference TRBV7-9 and TRBJ2-3 gives the whole variable domain DTGVSQNPRHKITKRGQNVTFRCDPISEHNRLYWYRQTLGQGPEFLTYFQNEAQLEKSRLLSDRFSAERPKGSFSTLEIQRTEQGDSAMYLCASSTVRGGPSTDTQYFGPGTRLTVL.

J is TRBJ2-7 and V is TRBV12-3 or TRBV12-4; 7 bases agree with TRBD2. After removal of 4 bases from V and 3 bases from J, the junction contained 0 bases not matched to a gene. The CDR3 spans 12 residues. CDR3 loop: CASSWEGYEQYF. CDR3 sequence (DNA): TGTGCCAGCAGTTGGGAGGGCTACGAGCAGTACTTC.

This clone was counted once. The chain is built from TRBV28 and TRBJ2-2; 9 bases align to TRBD1. CDR3 length equals 16 residues. From germline, CDR1 is MDHEN and CDR2 SYDVKM. The V and J ends lost 5 bases and 7 bases, in that order; junction bases with no gene match: 11. CDR3 residues: CASSPGTGKYGGELFF. The CDR3 coding sequence is TGTGCCAGCAGTCCCGGGACAGGGAAGTACGGCGGGGAGCTGTTTTTT. Combining the CDR3 with reference TRBV28 and TRBJ2-2 gives the whole variable domain DVKVTQSSRYLVKRTGEKVFLECVQDMDHENMFWYRQDPGLGLRLIYFSYDVKMKEKGDIPEGYSVSREKKERFSLILESASTNQTSMYLCASSPGTGKYGGELFFGEGSRLTVL.

The gene calls are TRBV27 and TRBJ1-5; possibly TRBD1 for D (6 bases). Germline V gene lookup returns CDR1 MNHEY and CDR2 SMNVEV (reference sequence). This CDR3 comprises 16 residues. Trimming took off 0 bases at V and 6 bases at J, with 15 bases between the two ends. Written as DNA, the CDR3 is TGTGCCAGCAGTTTATCGTCAGGGGACACCGGTCAGCCCCAGCATTTT. Encoded protein: CASSLSSGDTGQPQHF.

A single count supports this clone. This chain connects TRBV18 to TRBJ2-1; D is undetermined. The CDR3 sequence is 13 residues long. The V and J ends lost 0 bases and 7 bases respectively, with 7 bases between them. Germline V CDR1 and CDR2: KGHSH, LQKENI. CDR3 in DNA: TGTGCCAGCTCACCACCGGCCGGGAATGAGCAGTTCTTC. Its translation is CASSPPAGNEQFF.

The chain combines TRBV7-9 with TRBJ1-2; D possibly corresponds to TRBD1 (5 bases). The CDR3 has 14 amino acids. CDR1 and CDR2 from the germline V gene are SEHNR and FQNEAQ (reference sequence). V lost 5 bases to trimming and J lost 5 bases, with 15 bases between them. CDR3 region: CASSPGGVEYGYTF. CDR3 sequence (DNA): TGTGCCAGCAGCCCGGGAGGGGTGGAATATGGCTACACCTTC.

In this sample, this clone turned up many times. The rearrangement uses TRBV19 and TRBJ1-1, with 7 positions matching TRBD1. Germline CDR1 LNHDA, CDR2 SQIVND (reference sequence). The V segment lost 5 bases and the J segment 1 base; nucleotides outside the gene matches: 4. This CDR3 contains 14 residues. The CDR3, as DNA: TGTGCCAGTAGTCTTGGACAGGCGAACACTGAAGCTTTCTTT. Translating gives CASSLGQANTEAFF.

The V gene is TRBV18, the J gene TRBJ2-5, with 12 positions matching TRBD1. Germline V lookup: CDR1 KGHSH, CDR2 LQKENI. Trimming cost V 6 bases and J 4 bases; bases outside gene matches: 6. The CDR3 consists of 15 residues. CDR3 coding DNA: TGTGCCAGCTCCCTCGGGACAGGGGGCCGAGAGACCCAGTACTTC. Its protein product is CASSLGTGGRETQYF.

The J gene is TRBJ1-5, the V gene TRBV30; a weak D match, TRBD1 (5 bases). This CDR3 is built from 14 residues. Per the germline V gene, CDR1 is GTSNPN and CDR2 is SVGIG (reference sequence). The germline V and J ends were trimmed by 5 bases and 5 bases, with 16 bases remaining between them. This CDR3 reads CAWGDRDFDQPQHF. The CDR3 region has the DNA TGTGCCTGGGGAGACCGGGACTTTGATCAGCCCCAGCATTTT.

This sequence joins TRBV5-4 and TRBJ2-1; 7 bases line up with TRBD2. Germline-derived CDR1 and CDR2 are SGHNT and YYREEE (reference sequence). The CDR3 loop spans 15 amino acids. V lost 3 bases and J lost 0; bases outside the gene matches: 3. The CDR3: CASSYSGGSYNEQFF. DNA for the CDR3: TGTGCCAGCAGCTACTCGGGGGGCTCCTACAATGAGCAGTTCTTC. Together with reference TRBV5-4 and TRBJ2-1, the CDR3 gives the full variable domain: ETGVTQSPTHLIKTRGQQVTLRCSSQSGHNTVSWYQQALGQGPQFIFQYYREEENGRGNFPPRFSGLQFPNYSSELNVNALELDDSALYLCASSYSGGSYNEQFFGPGTRLTVL.

The chain combines TRBV18 with TRBJ2-6; possible D gene TRBD2, 6 bases. The germline V gene has CDR1 KGHSH and CDR2 LQKENI. The CDR3 is 18 amino acids. V lost 6 bases to trimming and J lost 0 bases, with 18 bases between them. The CDR3 here is CASSLAMGGSSGANVLTF. The CDR3 nucleotides are TGTGCCAGCTCGCTTGCCATGGGGGGAAGCTCTGGGGCCAACGTCCTGACTTTC.

The J gene is TRBJ2-5, the V gene TRBV21-1; no check of the table's D call, TRBD1, against the DNA was made. TRBV21-1 is a pseudogene segment. CDR3 length equals 17 residues. The CDR3 DNA is TGTGCCAGCAGCAACCGCCTCAGGGGCCTCTCCCAAGAGACCCAGTACTTC. Translating gives CASSNRLRGLSQETQYF.

The rearrangement joins TRBV29-1 to TRBJ2-1; no firm D call. In germline, CDR1 is SQVTM, CDR2 ANQGSEA. V lost 6 bases and J lost 3, with 12 bases in between. The CDR3 sequence is 13 residues long. The CDR3 nucleotides read TGCAGCGTCAGGTCAAACGTCTACAATGAGCAGTTCTTC. This translates into CSVRSNVYNEQFF.

The gene calls are TRBV21-1 and TRBJ1-2; the table calls TRBD1, which could not be checked here. TRBV21-1 is reported as a pseudogene. CDR3 length equals 15 residues. For the CDR3, the DNA is TGTGCCAGCAGCAGCACAGACAGGGCGGACTATGGCTACACCTTC. As protein: CASSSTDRADYGYTF.

This chain connects TRBV5-5 to TRBJ2-7; 9 nucleotides agree with TRBD2. The V gene end was trimmed by 4 bases and the J gene end by 4 bases; junction bases not matched to a gene: 15. The CDR3 is made up of 17 amino acids. Germline CDR1 and CDR2: SGHKS and YYEKEE (reference sequence). CDR3 sequence reads: CASSGGVGTSRGYEQYF. CDR3 sequence (DNA): TGTGCCAGCAGCGGAGGGGTAGGGACTAGCCGAGGTTACGAGCAGTACTTC.

V and J are TRBV5-4 and TRBJ2-2, with 8 positions matching TRBD1. Trimming cost V 1 base and J 1 base; bases outside gene matches: 3. The CDR3 is 16 amino acids. Per the germline V gene, CDR1 is SGHNT and CDR2 is YYREEE (reference sequence). The CDR3 nucleotides are TGTGCCAGCAGCTTGTGGGGGACAGGGAACACCGGGGAGCTGTTTTTT. Protein product: CASSLWGTGNTGELFF.

The chain is built from TRBV11-3 and TRBJ1-2; 7 bases are a match to TRBD1. With 6 bases clipped from V and 5 bases from J, the junction kept 15 bases outside the gene matches. The CDR3 extends over 16 amino acids. Germline CDR1 and CDR2: SGHNT and YENEEA. CDR3 in amino acids: CASSPSRGRGWYGYTF. CDR3 nucleotide sequence: TGTGCCAGCAGTCCTAGTCGTGGCAGGGGGTGGTATGGCTACACCTTC.

This rearrangement joins TRBV7-2 to TRBJ2-7; 7 nucleotides match TRBD1. With V trimmed by 5 bases and J by 3 bases, 4 bases remained unmatched. This CDR3 contains 13 residues. Germline CDR1 and CDR2: SGHTA and FQGNSA. The CDR3 region has the DNA TGTGCCAGCAGCCACCGGGACAGCTACGAGCAGTACTTC. Protein: CASSHRDSYEQYF.

A word on this clone: Other DNA sequences from this sample encode an identical CDR3 as well. This chain connects TRBV5-6 to TRBJ2-7; 8 bases fit TRBD1. V lost 4 bases to trimming and J lost 4 bases; unmatched junction nucleotides: 7. The length of the CDR3 is 14 residues. Germline V CDR1 and CDR2: SGHDT, YYEEEE. CDR3 bases: TGTGCCAGCAGCCTAGGACAGGGTAGGTACGAGCAGTACTTC. Protein product: CASSLGQGRYEQYF.

The chain links TRBV7-2 to TRBJ1-4; D may be TRBD1 (5 bases). There are 14 residues in the CDR3. The germline V gene encodes CDR1 SGHTA and CDR2 FQGNSA. The V end lost 7 bases, the J end lost 6 bases, and 15 bases lay between the germline ends. The CDR3 DNA follows: TGTGCCAGCACCCGACGGGGGGACGATGAAAAACTGTTTTTT. It encodes CASTRRGDDEKLFF.

V is TRBV19 and J is TRBJ1-5; D may be TRBD1 (6 bases). CDR3 size: 15 residues. V dropped 3 bases and J dropped 3 bases, with 12 bases sitting between them. Germline values: CDR1 LNHDA, CDR2 SQIVND (reference sequence). CDR3 sequence: CASSMTGTHNQPQHF. The CDR3 coding sequence is TGTGCCAGTAGTATGACCGGGACACACAATCAGCCCCAGCATTTT.

This clone has more than one count but fewer than ten. The V and J genes are TRBV19 and TRBJ1-5; possibly TRBD1 for D (6 bases). Germline V gives CDR1 LNHDA, CDR2 SQIVND (reference sequence). There are 13 residues in the CDR3. Trimming removed 10 bases from V and 7 bases from J, with 17 bases in between. This CDR3 reads CATNQGIGQPQHF. Here the CDR3 DNA reads TGTGCCACCAATCAGGGGATAGGCCAGCCCCAGCATTTT.

The CDR3 DNA reads as TGTGCCACCAGCAGTTCACCGGGACAGTCGACCTACGAGCAGTACTTC. Its translation is CATSSSPGQSTYEQYF. This chain joins TRBV15 and TRBJ2-7; 7 bases map to TRBD1. The germline V gene has CDR1 LNHNV and CDR2 YYDKDF (reference sequence). CDR3 length equals 16 residues. Unmatched junction bases numbered 10, after V lost 3 bases and J lost 2 bases. The full variable domain, rest sourced from reference TRBV15 and TRBJ2-7, is DAMVIQNPRYQVTQFGKPVTLSCSQTLNHNVMYWYQQKSSQAPKLLFHYYDKDFNNEADTPDNFQSRRPNTSFCFLDIRSPGLGDTAMYLCATSSSPGQSTYEQYFGPGTRLTVT.

The CDR3 reads CSVPEALADTEAFF. In DNA form, the CDR3 reads TGCAGCGTCCCAGAGGCCTTAGCGGACACTGAAGCTTTCTTT. V is TRBV29-1 and J is TRBJ1-1; D uncertain. Trimming pared 6 bases from V and 3 bases from J, leaving 17 bases between. Germline V gene data show CDR1 as SQVTM and CDR2 as ANQGSEA. The CDR3 contains 14 residues.

On this clone itself: The identical CDR3 is also encoded by other nucleotide sequences in the sample. The chain employs TRBV7-2 and TRBJ1-5; D is unclear. V dropped 4 bases and J dropped 2 bases, with 9 bases sitting between them. Germline CDR1 reads SGHTA; CDR2 reads FQGNSA. CDR3 length equals 14 residues. DNA of the CDR3: TGTGCCAGCAGCTCTTCCCGAGGCAATCAGCCCCAGCATTTT. It yields the protein CASSSSRGNQPQHF.

The V and J genes are TRBV4-1 and TRBJ2-7; 10 nucleotides match TRBD1. V shed 2 bases, J shed 2 bases, and the junction held 3 bases outside the gene matches. Germline-derived CDR1 and CDR2 are MGHRA and YSYEKL. The CDR3 sequence is 15 residues long. This chain's CDR3 is CASSQRTGGPYEQYF. The CDR3 DNA is TGCGCCAGCAGCCAACGGACAGGGGGTCCCTACGAGCAGTACTTC.